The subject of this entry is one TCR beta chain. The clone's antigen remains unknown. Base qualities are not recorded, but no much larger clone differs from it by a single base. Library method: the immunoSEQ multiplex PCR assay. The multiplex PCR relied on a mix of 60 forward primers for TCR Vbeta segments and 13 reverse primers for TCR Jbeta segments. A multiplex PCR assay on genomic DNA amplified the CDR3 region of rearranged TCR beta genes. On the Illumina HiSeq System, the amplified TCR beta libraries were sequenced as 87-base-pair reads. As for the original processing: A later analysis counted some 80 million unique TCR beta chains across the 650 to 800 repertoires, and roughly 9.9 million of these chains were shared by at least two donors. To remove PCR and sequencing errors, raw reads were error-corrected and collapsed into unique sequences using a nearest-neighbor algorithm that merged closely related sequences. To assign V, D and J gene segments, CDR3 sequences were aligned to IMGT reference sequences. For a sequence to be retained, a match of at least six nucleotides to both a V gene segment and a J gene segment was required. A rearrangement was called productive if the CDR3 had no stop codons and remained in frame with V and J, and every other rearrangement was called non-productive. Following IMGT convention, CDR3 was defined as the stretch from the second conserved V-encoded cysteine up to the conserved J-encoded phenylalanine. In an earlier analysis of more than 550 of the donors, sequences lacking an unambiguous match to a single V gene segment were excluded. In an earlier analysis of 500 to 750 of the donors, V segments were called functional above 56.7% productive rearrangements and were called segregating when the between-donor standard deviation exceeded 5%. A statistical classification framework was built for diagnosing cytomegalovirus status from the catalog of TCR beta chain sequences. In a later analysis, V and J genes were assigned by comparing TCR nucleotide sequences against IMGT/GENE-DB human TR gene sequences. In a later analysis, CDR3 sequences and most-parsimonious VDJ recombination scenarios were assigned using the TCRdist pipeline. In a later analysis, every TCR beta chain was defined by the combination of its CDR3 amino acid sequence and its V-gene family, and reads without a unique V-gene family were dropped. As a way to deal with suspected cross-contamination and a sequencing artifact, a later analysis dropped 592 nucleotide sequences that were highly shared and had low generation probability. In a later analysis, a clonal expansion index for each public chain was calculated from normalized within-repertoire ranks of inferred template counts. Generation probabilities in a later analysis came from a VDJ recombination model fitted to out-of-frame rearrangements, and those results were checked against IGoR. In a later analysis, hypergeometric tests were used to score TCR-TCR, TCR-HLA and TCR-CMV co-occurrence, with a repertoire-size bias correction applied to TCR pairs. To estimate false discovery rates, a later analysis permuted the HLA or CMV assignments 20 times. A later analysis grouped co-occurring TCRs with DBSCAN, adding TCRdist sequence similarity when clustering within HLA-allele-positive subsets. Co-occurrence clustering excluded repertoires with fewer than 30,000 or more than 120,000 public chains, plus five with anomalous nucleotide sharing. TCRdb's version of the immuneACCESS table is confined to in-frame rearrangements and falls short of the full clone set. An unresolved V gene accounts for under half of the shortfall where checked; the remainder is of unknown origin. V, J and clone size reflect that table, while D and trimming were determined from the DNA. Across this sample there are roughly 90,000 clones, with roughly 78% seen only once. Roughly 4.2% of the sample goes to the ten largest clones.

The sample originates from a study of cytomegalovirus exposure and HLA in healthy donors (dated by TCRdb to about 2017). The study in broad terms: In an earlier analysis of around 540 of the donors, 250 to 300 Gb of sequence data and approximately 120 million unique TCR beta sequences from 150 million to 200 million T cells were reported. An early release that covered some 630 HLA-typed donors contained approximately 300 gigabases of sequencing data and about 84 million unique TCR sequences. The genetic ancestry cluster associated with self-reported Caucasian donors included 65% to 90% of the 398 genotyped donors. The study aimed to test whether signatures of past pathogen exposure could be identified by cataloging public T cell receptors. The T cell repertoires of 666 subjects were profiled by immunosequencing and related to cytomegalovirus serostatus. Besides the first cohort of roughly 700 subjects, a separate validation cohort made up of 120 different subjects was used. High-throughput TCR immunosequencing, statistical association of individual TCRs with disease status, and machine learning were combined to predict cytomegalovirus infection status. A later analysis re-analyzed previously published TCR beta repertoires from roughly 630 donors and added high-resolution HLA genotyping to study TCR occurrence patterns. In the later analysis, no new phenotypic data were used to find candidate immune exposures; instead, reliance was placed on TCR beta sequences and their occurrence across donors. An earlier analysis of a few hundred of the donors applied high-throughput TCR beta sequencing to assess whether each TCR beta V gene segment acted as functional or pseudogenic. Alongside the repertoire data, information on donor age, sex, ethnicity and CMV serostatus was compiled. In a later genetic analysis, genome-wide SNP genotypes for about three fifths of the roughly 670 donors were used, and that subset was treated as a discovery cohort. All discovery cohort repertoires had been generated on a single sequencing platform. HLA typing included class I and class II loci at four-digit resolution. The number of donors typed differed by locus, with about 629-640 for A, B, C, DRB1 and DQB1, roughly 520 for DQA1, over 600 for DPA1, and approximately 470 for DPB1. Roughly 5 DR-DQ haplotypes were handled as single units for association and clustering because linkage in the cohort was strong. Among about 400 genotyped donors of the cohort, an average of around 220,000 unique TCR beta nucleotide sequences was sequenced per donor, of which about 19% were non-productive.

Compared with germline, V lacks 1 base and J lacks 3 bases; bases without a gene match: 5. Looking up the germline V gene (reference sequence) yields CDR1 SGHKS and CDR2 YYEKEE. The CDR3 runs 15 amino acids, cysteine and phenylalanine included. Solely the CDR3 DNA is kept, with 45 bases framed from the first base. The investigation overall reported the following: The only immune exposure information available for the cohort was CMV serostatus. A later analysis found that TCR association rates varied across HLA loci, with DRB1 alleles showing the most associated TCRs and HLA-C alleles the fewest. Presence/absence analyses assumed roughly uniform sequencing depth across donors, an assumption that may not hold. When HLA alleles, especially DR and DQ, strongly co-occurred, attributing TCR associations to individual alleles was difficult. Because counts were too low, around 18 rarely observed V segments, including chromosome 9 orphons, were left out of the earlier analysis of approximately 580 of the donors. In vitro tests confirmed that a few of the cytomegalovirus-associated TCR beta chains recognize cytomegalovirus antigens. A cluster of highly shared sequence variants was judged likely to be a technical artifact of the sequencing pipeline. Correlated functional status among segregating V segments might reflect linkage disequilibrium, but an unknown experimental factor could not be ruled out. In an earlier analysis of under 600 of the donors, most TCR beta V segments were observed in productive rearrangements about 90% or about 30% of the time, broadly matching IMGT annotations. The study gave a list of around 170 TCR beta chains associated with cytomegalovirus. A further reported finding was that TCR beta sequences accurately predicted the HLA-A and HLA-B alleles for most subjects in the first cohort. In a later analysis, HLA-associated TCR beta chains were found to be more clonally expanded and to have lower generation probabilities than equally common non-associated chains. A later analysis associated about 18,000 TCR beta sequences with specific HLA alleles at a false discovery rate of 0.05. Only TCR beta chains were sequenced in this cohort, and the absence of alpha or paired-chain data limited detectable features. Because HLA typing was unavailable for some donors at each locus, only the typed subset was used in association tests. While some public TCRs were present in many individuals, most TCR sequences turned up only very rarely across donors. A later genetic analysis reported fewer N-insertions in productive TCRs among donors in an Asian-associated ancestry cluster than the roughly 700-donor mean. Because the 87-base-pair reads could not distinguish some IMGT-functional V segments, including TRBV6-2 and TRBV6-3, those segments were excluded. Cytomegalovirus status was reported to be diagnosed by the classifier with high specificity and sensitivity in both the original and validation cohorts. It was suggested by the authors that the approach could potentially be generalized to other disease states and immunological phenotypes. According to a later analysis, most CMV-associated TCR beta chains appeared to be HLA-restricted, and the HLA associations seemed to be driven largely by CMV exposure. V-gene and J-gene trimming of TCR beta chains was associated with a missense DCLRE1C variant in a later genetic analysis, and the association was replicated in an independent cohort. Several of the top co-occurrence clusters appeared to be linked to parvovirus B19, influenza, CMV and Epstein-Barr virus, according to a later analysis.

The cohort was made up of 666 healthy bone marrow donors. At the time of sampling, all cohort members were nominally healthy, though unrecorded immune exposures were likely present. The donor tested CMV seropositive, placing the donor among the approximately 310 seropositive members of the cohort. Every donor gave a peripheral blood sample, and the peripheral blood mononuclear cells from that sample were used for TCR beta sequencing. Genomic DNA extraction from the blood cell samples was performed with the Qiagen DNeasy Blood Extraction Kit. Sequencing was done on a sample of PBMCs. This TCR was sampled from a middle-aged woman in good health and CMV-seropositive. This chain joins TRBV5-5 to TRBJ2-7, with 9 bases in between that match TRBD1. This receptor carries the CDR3 CASSLTGTGIYEQYF. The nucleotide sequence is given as TGTGCCAGCAGCTTGACCGGGACAGGGATCTACGAGCAGTACTTC.